The following is a T cell receptor (beta chain) sequence with its context. The entry originates in a study of OX40 agonist ivuxolimab in advanced cancers. Profiled with immunoSEQ multiplex PCR; TCRdb holds only in-frame clones, not every one. The table has about 82,000 clones, roughly 91% seen once. The sequence came from an adult with an advanced solid tumor such as melanoma, head and neck, liver or kidney cancer. The sequencing used CD4+ or CD8+ T cells sorted from blood, collected in a trial of the OX40 agonist ivuxolimab.

The CDR3, as DNA: TGCAGCGTTGTATTGGGGGTGAGATCGGGGACCCAGTACTTC. Its protein product is CSVVLGVRSGTQYF. The V call is TRBV29-1, the J call TRBJ2-5; TRBD1 or TRBD2 may be the D gene (5 bases each). From germline, CDR1 is SQVTM and CDR2 ANQGSEA. Trimming took 4 bases from V and 7 from J, leaving 19 bases between them. The CDR3 is 14 residues long.